These 5 T cell receptor beta chains were sequenced from one sample in a study of blood T cells in healthy people across ages. Using a J-beta primer mix together with a sample-barcoded 5' primer, a second PCR was run for roughly 6 to 11 cycles. TCRdb reprocessed the 5' RACE reads with MiXCR, giving one entry per CDR3 protein. The table lists around 1,900,000 distinct CDR3 sequences, about two fifths of them singletons. Sequencing used blood. The receptors come from a human donor in good health.

V is TRBV5-1 and J is TRBJ1-1; D not resolved. Germline V gives CDR1 SGHRS, CDR2 YFSETQ. The length of the CDR3 is 14 residues. Trimming pared 2 bases from V and 2 bases from J, leaving 10 bases between. The CDR3 region is CASSFTSPNTEAFF. In nucleotides, the CDR3 is TGCGCCAGCAGCTTTACCAGTCCCAACACTGAAGCTTTCTTT.

The rearrangement uses TRBV29-1 and TRBJ1-2; the D is unclear. Germline CDR1 reads SQVTM; CDR2 reads ANQGSEA. Trimming took 0 bases from V and 7 from J, leaving 15 bases between them. CDR3 length equals 14 residues. In DNA, the CDR3 is TGCAGCGTTGAAGATCTCGGGAGCATTGGTGGCTACACCTTC. It encodes CSVEDLGSIGGYTF.

This clonotype was seen only once. The chain combines TRBV6-2 or TRBV6-3 with TRBJ2-7; TRBD2 matches at 9 bases. The CDR3 loop spans 15 amino acids. J gave up 0 bases and V 4 bases, and 4 bases lay outside the gene matches. The germline CDR1 and CDR2 sequences are MNHEY and SVGEGT. The CDR3 here is CASSSTSGPSYEQYF. The CDR3 bases are TGTGCCAGCAGTTCTACTAGCGGGCCCTCCTACGAGCAGTACTTC.

The chain employs TRBV15 and TRBJ1-2; 7 bases match TRBD1. CDR3 length: 13 amino acids. Germline V lookup: CDR1 LNHNV, CDR2 YYDKDF (reference sequence). The junction had 1 base not matched to a gene; V was cut back by 4 bases and J by 2 bases. The CDR3 DNA reads TGTGCCACCAGCACGGACAGGAACTATGGCTACACCTTC. As protein: CATSTDRNYGYTF.

The genes are TRBV27 and TRBJ1-5; no clear D gene. Germline V CDR1 and CDR2: MNHEY, SMNVEV (reference sequence). V dropped 3 bases and J dropped 4 bases, with 4 bases sitting between them. CDR3 size: 12 residues. CDR3 protein: CASSFINQPQHF. The CDR3 region has the DNA TGTGCCAGCAGTTTCATTAATCAGCCCCAGCATTTT.